This is a list of T cell receptor beta chains from one sample in a study of blood T cell repertoires in COVID-19. Sequenced by immunoSEQ multiplex PCR; TCRdb stores in-frame clones only, minus some. The repertoire includes 310,000 or so clones, around 90% of them detected once, and around 1.7% sits in the top ten. Sequencing was performed on PBMCs or T cells enriched from blood (not recorded which). These receptors were obtained from a woman aged 18-29 years with acute COVID-19. The CDR3 runs from the conserved cysteine through the conserved F or W. The order of the fields is V gene, J gene, clone size, CDR3 protein. The size of a clone is reported for some rows only, either as once, few or many, or as a class for expanded clones.

>TRBV6-6|TRBJ1-2|-
CASSTTRGHDGYTF
>TRBV19|TRBJ1-5|-
CASSIGGRGQGFQPQHF
>TRBV12-3/TRBV12-4|TRBJ1-1|-
CASSSQGVTEAFF
>TRBV10-2|TRBJ2-3|-
CASSEFGAGTKYTQYF
>TRBV27|TRBJ1-5|-
CASSPGHSGGNSNQPQHF
>TRBV9|TRBJ2-2|once
CASSVRQGANTGELFF
>TRBV3-1/TRBV3-2|TRBJ2-7|-
CASSHLGYGSRSSYEQYF
>TRBV24-1|TRBJ2-7|-
CATSDYEGRHEQYF
>TRBV20-1|TRBJ2-3|-
CSAREGTEYF
>TRBV11-2|TRBJ2-5|-
CASSLVYRGRETQYF
>TRBV19|TRBJ2-5|-
CGTSGTRGETQYF
>TRBV7-9|TRBJ2-5|-
CASSLYTNTQETQYF
>TRBV9|TRBJ2-3|-
CASSGTGSTDTQYF
>TRBV7-9|TRBJ2-3|-
CASSPSGPEDPQYF
>TRBV10-2|TRBJ1-4|-
CASSGPGSTEKLFF
>TRBV19|TRBJ2-7|-
CASSIAATGTSGSRGQYF
>TRBV5-1|TRBJ2-7|-
CASSLGDRGYEQYF
>TRBV30|TRBJ2-1|once
CAWSSHRTGMSPNNEQFF
>TRBV5-1|TRBJ1-2|-
CASSLTGLVEGYTF
>TRBV6-5|TRBJ2-1|-
CASSYTELAGDEQFF
>TRBV9|TRBJ1-2|-
CASSTRQGPTVHGYTF
>TRBV21-1|TRBJ1-1|-
CASSTAGGTEAFF
>TRBV27|TRBJ1-4|-
CASSLKGKWGTEGEKLFF
>TRBV3-1/TRBV3-2|TRBJ1-5|once
CASSQGLVNQPQHF
>TRBV5-1|TRBJ2-7|once
CASSLDSSGSPYEQYF
>TRBV3-1/TRBV3-2|TRBJ1-2|-
CASSGGAYGYTF
>TRBV24-1|TRBJ2-1|-
CATGKETGAYNEQFF
>TRBV19|TRBJ1-2|-
CASSIAGLTFSNYGYTF
>TRBV30|TRBJ2-7|-
CASKRAGTGGYEQYF
>TRBV29-1|TRBJ2-7|-
CSVDTGAREQYF
>TRBV19|TRBJ2-1|-
CASRLPPGNEQFF
>TRBV3-1/TRBV3-2|TRBJ1-1|few
CASSHASQSTEAFF
>TRBV9|TRBJ2-5|few
CASSVGQGPGETQYF
>TRBV18|TRBJ2-1|-
CASSWDRAYNEQFF
>TRBV4-3|TRBJ2-1|few
CASSQDRDSYNEQFF
>TRBV4-1|TRBJ1-5|-
CASSQSVFQPQHF
>TRBV29-1|TRBJ2-7|-
CSVGRGLVYEQYF
>TRBV27|TRBJ1-2|-
CASSPTMAQYGYTF
>TRBV7-9|TRBJ1-4|-
CASSAPSDRSEKLFF
>TRBV27|TRBJ2-3|-
CASSFPGGGADTQYF